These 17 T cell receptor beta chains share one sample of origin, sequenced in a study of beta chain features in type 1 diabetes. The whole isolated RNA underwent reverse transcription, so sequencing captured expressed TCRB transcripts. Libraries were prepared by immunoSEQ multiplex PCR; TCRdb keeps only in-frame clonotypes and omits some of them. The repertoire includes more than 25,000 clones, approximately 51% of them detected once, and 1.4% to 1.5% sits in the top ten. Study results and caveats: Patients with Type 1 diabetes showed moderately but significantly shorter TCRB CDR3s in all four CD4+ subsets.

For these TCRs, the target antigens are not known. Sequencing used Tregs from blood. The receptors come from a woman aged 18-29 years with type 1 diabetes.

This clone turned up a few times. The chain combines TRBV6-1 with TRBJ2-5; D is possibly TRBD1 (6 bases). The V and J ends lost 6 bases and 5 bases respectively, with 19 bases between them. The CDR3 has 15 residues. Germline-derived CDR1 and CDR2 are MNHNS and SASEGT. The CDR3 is CASSSPGDLQETQYF. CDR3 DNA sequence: TGTGCCAGCAGCTCGCCAGGGGACCTACAGGAGACCCAGTACTTC.

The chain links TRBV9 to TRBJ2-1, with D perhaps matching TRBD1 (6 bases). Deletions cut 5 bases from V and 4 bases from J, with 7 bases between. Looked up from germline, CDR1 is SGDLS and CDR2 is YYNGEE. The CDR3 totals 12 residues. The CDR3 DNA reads TGTGCCAGCAGAGGACAGTACAATGAGCAGTTCTTC. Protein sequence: CASRGQYNEQFF.

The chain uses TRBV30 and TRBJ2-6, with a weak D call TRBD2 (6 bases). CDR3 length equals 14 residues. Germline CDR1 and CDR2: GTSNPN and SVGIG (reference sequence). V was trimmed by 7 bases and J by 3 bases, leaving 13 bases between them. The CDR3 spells CAYGRGGGANVLTF. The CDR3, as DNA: TGTGCCTATGGACGGGGAGGTGGGGCCAACGTCCTGACTTTC.

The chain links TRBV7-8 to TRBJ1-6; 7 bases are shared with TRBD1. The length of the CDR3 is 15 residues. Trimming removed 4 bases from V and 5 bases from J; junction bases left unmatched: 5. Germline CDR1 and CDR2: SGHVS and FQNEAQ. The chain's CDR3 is CASSSQTGNNSPLHF. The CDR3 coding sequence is TGTGCCAGCAGCTCTCAGACAGGGAATAATTCACCCCTCCACTTT.

DNA of the CDR3: TGCGCCAGCAGCCGAGGGAGGGCGGGGGAGACCCAGTACTTC. Protein sequence: CASSRGRAGETQYF. This chain joins TRBV4-1 and TRBJ2-5; 7 nucleotides agree with TRBD2. This CDR3 contains 14 residues. The junction had 7 bases not matched to a gene; V was cut back by 4 bases and J by 5 bases. The germline CDR1 and CDR2 sequences are MGHRA and YSYEKL.

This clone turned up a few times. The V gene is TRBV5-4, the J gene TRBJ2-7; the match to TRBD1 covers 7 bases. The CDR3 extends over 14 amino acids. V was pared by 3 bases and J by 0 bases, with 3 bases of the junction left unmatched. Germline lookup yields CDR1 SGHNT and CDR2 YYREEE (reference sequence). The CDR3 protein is CASSSYRGSYEQYF. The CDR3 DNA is TGTGCCAGCAGCTCCTACAGGGGCTCCTACGAGCAGTACTTC.

Written as DNA, the CDR3 is TGTGCCAGCAAAAGACAGGGGGGGAGCAATCAGCCCCAGCATTTT. Translating it yields CASKRQGGSNQPQHF. The rearrangement joins TRBV6-5 to TRBJ1-5, with 9 bases matching TRBD1. The CDR3 is 15 residues long. With V trimmed by 7 bases and J by 1 base, 5 bases remained unmatched. In germline, CDR1 is MNHEY, CDR2 SVGAGI.

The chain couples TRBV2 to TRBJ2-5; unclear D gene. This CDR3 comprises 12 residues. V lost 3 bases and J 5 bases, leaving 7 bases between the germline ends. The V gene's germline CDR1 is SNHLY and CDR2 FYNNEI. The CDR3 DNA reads TGTGCCAGCAGTGAGGGCAGGGAGACCCAGTACTTC. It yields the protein CASSEGRETQYF. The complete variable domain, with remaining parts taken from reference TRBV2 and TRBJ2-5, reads EPEVTQTPSHQVTQMGQEVILRCVPISNHLYFYWYRQILGQKVEFLVSFYNNEISEKSEIFDDQFSVERPDGSNFTLKIRSTKLEDSAMYFCASSEGRETQYFGPGTRLLVL.

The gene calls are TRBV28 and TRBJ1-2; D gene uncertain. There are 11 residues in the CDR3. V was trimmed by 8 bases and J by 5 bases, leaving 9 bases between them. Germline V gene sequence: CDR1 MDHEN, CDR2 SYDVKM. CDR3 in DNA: TGTGCCAGCGAGAGCTCGTATGGCTACACCTTC. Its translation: CASESSYGYTF.

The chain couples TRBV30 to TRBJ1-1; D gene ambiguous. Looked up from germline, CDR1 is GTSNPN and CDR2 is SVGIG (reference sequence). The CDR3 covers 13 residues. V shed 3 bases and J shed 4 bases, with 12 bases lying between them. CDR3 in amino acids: CAWRNPAGTEAFF. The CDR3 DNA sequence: TGTGCCTGGAGAAACCCGGCGGGCACTGAAGCTTTCTTT.

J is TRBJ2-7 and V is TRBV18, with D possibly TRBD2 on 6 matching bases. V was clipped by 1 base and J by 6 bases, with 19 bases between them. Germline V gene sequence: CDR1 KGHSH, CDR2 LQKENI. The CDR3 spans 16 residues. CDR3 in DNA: TGTGCCAGCTCACCACGTTCGCTAGCGAGAGCACCCGAGCAGTACTTC. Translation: CASSPRSLARAPEQYF.

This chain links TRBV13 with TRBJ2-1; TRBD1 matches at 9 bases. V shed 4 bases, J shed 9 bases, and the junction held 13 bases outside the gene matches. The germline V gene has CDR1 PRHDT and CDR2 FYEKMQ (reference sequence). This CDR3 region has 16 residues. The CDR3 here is CASSSLRDRDGSEQFF. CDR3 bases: TGTGCCAGCAGCTCCCTCCGGGACAGGGACGGGAGTGAGCAGTTCTTC.

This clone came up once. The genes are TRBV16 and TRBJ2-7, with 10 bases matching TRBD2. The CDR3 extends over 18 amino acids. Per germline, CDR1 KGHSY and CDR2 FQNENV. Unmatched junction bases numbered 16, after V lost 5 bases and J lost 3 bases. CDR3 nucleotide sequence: TGTGCCAGCAGCTTACTAGGCCTAGCGGGAGTCTGGTTCTACGAGCAGTACGTC. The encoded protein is CASSLLGLAGVWFYEQYV.

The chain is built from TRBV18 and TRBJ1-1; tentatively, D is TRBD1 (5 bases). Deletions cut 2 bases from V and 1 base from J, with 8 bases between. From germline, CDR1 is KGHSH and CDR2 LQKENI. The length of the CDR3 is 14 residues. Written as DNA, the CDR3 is TGTGCCAGCTCACCAAGACAGACGAACACTGAAGCTTTCTTT. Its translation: CASSPRQTNTEAFF.

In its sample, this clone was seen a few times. DNA of the CDR3: TGTGCCAGCAGCCCAGTTTTATTTTCCCAGGGGGTGTTGAAAAACATTCAGTACTTC. It yields the protein CASSPVLFSQGVLKNIQYF. The chain employs TRBV28 and TRBJ2-4, with 7 bases identical to TRBD1. The ends lost 6 bases at V and 4 bases at J; junction bases unmatched: 21. Germline V CDR1 and CDR2: MDHEN, SYDVKM. The CDR3 spans 19 residues.

In DNA form, the CDR3 reads TGTGCCAGCAGTTCTCCGACTAACAGGGGTTCCTACGAGCAGTACTTC. This translates into CASSSPTNRGSYEQYF. The chain employs TRBV6-5 and TRBJ2-7; 7 bases fit TRBD1. CDR1 is MNHEY and CDR2 is SVGAGI in the germline V gene. V dropped 4 bases and J dropped 1; count of bases not matched to a gene: 10. The CDR3 loop spans 16 amino acids.

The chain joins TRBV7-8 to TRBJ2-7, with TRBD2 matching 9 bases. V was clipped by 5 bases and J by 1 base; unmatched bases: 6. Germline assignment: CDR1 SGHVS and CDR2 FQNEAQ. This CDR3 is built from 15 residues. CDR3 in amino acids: CASSRKAGGSYEQYF. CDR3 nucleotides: TGTGCCAGCAGCAGGAAGGCGGGAGGGTCCTACGAGCAGTACTTC.